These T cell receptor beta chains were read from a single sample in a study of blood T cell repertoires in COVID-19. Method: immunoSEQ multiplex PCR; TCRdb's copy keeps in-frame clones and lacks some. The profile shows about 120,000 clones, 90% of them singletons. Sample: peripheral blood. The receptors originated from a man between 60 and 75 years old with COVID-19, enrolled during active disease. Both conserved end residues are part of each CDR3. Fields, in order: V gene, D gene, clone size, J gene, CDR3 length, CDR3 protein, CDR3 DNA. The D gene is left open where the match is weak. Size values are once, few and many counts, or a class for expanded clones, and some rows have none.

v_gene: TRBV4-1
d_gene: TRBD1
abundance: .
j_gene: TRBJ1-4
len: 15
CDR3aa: CASRGTGGGWRELFF
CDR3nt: TGCGCCAGCAGGGGGACAGGGGGCGGCTGGAGGGAACTGTTTTTT

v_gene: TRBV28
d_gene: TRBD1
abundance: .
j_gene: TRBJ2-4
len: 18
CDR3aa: CASSLLAAGGPTKNIQYF
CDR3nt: TGTGCCAGCAGTTTATTAGCGGCAGGGGGCCCGACCAAAAACATTCAGTACTTC

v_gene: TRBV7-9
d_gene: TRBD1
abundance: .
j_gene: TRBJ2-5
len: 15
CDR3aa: CASSPPGQEQETQYF
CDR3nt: TGTGCCAGCAGCCCCCCGGGACAGGAGCAAGAGACCCAGTACTTC

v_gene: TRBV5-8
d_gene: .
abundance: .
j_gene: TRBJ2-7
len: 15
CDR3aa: CASSGWAGTRKEQYF
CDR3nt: TGTGCCAGCAGCGGATGGGCAGGCACTCGTAAAGAGCAGTACTTC

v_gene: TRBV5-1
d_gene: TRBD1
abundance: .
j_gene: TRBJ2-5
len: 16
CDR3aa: CASSFLGQGGVETQYF
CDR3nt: TGCGCCAGCAGCTTCCTTGGACAGGGAGGAGTAGAGACCCAGTACTTC

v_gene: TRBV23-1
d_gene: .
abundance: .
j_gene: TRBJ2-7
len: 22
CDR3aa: CASSQELRDPFFLRGQSYEQYF
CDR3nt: TGCGCCAGCAGTCAAGAGCTCCGCGACCCTTTCTTTCTGCGGGGGCAATCCTACGAGCAGTACTTC

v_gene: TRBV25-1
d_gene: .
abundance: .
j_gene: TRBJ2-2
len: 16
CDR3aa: CASSESRSRNTGELFF
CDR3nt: TGTGCCAGCAGTGAATCCCGGTCGCGGAACACCGGGGAGCTGTTTTTT

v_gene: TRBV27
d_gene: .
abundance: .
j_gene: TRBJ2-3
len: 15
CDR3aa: CASVALGFPTDTQYF
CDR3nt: TGTGCCAGTGTGGCCCTAGGATTTCCCACAGATACGCAGTATTTT

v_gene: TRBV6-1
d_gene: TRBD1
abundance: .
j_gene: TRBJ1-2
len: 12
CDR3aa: CASSDPDRLYLF
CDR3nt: TGTGCCAGCAGTGACCCGGACAGGTTGTACCTCTTC

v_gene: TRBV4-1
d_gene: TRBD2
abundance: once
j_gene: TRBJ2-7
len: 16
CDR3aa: CASSQETSGRRYEQYF
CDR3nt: TGCGCCAGCAGCCAGGAAACTAGCGGGAGGAGGTACGAGCAGTACTTC

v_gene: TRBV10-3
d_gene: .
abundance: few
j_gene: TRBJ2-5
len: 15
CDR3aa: CAISEPGQYQETQYF
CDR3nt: TGTGCCATCAGTGAGCCCGGACAGTACCAAGAGACCCAGTACTTC

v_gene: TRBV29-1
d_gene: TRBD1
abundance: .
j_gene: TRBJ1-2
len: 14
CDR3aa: CSVEGDRTNYGYTF
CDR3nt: TGCAGCGTTGAAGGGGACAGAACTAACTATGGCTACACCTTC

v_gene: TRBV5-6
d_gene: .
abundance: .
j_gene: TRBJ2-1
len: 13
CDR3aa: CASSLVAYNEQFF
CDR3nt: TGTGCCAGCAGCTTGGTGGCTTACAATGAGCAGTTCTTC

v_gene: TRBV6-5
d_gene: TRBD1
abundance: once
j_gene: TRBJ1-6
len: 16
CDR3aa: CASSYDGGQGQSPLHF
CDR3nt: TGTGCCAGCAGTTACGATGGGGGACAGGGACAGTCACCCCTCCACTTT

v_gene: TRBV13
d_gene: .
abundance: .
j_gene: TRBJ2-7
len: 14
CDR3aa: CASSRNPRGEEQYF
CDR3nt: TGTGCCAGCAGCCGAAACCCCAGGGGAGAGGAGCAGTACTTC

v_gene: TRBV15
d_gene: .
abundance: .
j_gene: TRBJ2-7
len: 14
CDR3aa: CATSRETRSYEQYF
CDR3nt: TGTGCCACCAGCAGGGAGACTCGCTCCTACGAGCAGTACTTC

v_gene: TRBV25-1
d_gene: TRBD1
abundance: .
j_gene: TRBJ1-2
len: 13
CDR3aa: CASKLTGFGGYTF
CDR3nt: TGTGCCAGTAAGCTGACAGGGTTTGGAGGCTACACCTTC

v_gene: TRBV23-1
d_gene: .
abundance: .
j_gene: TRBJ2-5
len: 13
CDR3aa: CASSQSQKETQYF
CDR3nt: TGCGCCAGCAGTCAATCTCAGAAAGAGACCCAGTACTTC

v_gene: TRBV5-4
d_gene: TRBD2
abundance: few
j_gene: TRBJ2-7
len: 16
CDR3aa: CASSLVGGLEVREQYF
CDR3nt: TGTGCCAGCAGCTTGGTTGGGGGACTAGAGGTGAGGGAGCAGTACTTC

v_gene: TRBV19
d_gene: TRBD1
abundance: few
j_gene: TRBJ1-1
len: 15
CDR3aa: CASNFDRGENTEAFF
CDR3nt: TGTGCCAGTAATTTCGACAGGGGGGAGAACACTGAAGCTTTCTTT

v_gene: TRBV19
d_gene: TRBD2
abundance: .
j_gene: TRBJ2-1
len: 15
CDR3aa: CASSPTSGSYNEQFF
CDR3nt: TGTGCCAGTAGCCCAACTAGCGGGTCCTACAATGAGCAGTTCTTC

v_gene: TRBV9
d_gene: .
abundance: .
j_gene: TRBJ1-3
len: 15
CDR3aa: CASTLSGASGNTIYF
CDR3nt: TGTGCCAGCACCCTTAGCGGCGCCTCTGGAAACACCATATATTTT

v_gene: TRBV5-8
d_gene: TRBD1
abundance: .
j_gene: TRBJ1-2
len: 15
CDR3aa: CASSSTGTDWGGYTF
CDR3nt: TGTGCCAGCAGCTCCACCGGGACAGATTGGGGTGGCTACACCTTC

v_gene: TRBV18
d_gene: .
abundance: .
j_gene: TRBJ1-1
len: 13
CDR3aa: CASSPLRDTEAFF
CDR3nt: TGTGCCAGCTCACCACTACGGGACACTGAAGCTTTCTTT

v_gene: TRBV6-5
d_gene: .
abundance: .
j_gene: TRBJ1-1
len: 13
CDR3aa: CASSPAGFTEAFF
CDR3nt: TGTGCCAGCAGTCCGGCAGGTTTCACTGAAGCTTTCTTT

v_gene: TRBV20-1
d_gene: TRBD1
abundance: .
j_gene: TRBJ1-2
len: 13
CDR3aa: CSASLRTGYGYTF
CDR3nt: TGCAGTGCTAGTTTGAGGACAGGCTATGGCTACACCTTC

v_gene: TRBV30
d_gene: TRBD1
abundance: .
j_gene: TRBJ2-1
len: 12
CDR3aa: CAWARGNGEQFF
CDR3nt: TGTGCCTGGGCCAGGGGGAATGGTGAGCAGTTCTTC

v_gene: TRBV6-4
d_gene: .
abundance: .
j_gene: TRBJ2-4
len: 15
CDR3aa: CASSFPAGRKNIQYF
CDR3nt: TGTGCCAGCAGCTTCCCCGCGGGACGGAAAAACATTCAGTACTTC

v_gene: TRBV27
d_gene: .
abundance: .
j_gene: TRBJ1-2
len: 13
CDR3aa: CASSPWGGYGYTF
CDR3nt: TGTGCCAGCAGTCCCTGGGGAGGCTATGGCTACACCTTC

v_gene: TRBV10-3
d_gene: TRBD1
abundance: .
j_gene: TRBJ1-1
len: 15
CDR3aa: CAISERQGANTEAFF
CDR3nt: TGTGCCATCAGTGAGAGGCAGGGGGCGAACACTGAAGCTTTCTTT

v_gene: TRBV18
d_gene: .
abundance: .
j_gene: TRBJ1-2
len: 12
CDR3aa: CASSPDTYGYTF
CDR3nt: TGTGCCAGCTCACCGGACACCTATGGCTACACCTTC

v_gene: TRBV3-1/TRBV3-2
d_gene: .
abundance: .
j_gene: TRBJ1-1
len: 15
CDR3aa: CASRLMGRPGTEAFF
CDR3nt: TGTGCCAGCAGGCTTATGGGCCGTCCGGGGACTGAAGCTTTCTTT

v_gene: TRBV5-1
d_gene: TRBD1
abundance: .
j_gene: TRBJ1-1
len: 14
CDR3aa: CASRPQTGGTEAFF
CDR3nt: TGCGCCAGCCGTCCCCAAACAGGGGGCACTGAAGCTTTCTTT

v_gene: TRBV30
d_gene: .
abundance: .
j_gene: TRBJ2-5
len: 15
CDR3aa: CAWSEAASRQETQYF
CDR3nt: TGTGCCTGGAGCGAGGCAGCAAGCCGCCAAGAGACCCAGTACTTC

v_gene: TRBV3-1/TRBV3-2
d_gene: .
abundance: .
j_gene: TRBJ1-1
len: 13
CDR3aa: CASRASMAAEAFF
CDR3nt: TGTGCCAGCAGGGCCTCCATGGCAGCTGAAGCTTTCTTT

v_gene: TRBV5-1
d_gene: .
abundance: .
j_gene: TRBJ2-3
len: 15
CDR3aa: CASSLWRDDTDTQYF
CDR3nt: TGCGCCAGCAGCTTGTGGCGGGACGACACAGATACGCAGTATTTT

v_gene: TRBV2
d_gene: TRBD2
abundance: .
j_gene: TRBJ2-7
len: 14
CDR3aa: CASSNSGSRYEQYF
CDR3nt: TGTGCCAGCTCCAATAGCGGGAGTCGCTACGAGCAGTACTTC

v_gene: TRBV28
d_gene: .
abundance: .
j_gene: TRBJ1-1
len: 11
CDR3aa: CASSLRTEAFF
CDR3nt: TGTGCCAGCAGTTTACGGACTGAAGCTTTCTTT

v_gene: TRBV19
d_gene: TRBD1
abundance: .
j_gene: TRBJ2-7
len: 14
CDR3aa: CASRQQGQSYEQYF
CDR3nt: TGTGCCAGTAGGCAACAGGGGCAATCCTACGAGCAGTACTTC

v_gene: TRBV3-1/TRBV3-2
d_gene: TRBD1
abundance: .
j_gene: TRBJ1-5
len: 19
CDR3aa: CASSQGPPTGTDSNQPQHF
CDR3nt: TGTGCCAGCAGCCAAGGGCCCCCGACAGGGACGGATAGCAATCAGCCCCAGCATTTT

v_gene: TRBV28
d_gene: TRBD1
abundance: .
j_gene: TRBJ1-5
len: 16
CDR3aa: CASSWGRDRGPQPQHF
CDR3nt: TGTGCCAGCAGTTGGGGCCGGGACAGGGGGCCACAGCCCCAGCATTTT

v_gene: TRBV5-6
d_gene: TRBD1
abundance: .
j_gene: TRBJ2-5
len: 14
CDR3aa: CASSLTGLGETQYF
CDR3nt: TGTGCCAGCAGCCTGACAGGGCTCGGAGAGACCCAGTACTTC

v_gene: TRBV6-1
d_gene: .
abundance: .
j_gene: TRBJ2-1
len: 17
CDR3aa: CASSESAGVKTYDEQFF
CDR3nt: TGTGCCAGCAGTGAGTCGGCAGGGGTTAAGACATACGATGAGCAGTTCTTC

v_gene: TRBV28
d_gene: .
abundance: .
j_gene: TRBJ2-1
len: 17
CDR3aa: CASSLGGGTGDPRGQFF
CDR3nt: TGTGCCAGCAGTTTGGGAGGGGGGACAGGCGATCCCCGTGGGCAGTTCTTC

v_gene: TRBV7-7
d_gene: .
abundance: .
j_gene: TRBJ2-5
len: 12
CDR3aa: CASSSRQETQYF
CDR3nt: TGTGCCAGCAGCTCCAGACAAGAGACCCAGTACTTC

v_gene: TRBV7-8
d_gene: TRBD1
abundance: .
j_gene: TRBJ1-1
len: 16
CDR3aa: CASSKLGQVTSTEAFF
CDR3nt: TGTGCCAGCAGCAAGTTGGGACAGGTTACCAGCACTGAAGCTTTCTTT

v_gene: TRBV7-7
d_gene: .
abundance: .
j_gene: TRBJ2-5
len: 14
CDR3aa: CASSLDRNQETQYF
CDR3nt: TGTGCTAGCAGCTTAGACAGGAACCAAGAGACCCAGTACTTC

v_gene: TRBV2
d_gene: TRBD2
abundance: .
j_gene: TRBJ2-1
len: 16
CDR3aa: CASSGGLAGPYNEQFF
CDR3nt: TGTGCCAGCAGCGGGGGACTAGCGGGACCCTACAATGAGCAGTTCTTC

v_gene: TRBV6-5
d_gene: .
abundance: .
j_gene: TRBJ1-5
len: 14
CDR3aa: CASSRQADNQPQHF
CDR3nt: TGTGCCAGCAGTCGACAGGCGGACAATCAGCCCCAGCATTTT

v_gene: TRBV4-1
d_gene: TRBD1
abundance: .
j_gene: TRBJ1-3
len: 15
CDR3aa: CASSPDRGSRNTIYF
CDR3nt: TGCGCCAGCAGCCCCGACAGGGGGTCTCGGAACACCATATATTTT

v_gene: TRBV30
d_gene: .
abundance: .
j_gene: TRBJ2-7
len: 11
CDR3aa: CAWGTLREQYF
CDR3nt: TGTGCCTGGGGGACTCTGCGGGAGCAGTACTTC

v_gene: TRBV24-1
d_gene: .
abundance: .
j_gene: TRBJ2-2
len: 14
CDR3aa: CATGEPNALGELFF
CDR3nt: TGTGCCACCGGTGAGCCTAACGCTCTCGGGGAGCTGTTTTTT